The present T cell receptor (beta chain) was sequenced within a study of OX40 agonist ivuxolimab in advanced cancers. CDR3 length: 13 amino acids. V dropped 3 bases and J dropped 5 bases, with 11 bases sitting between them. CDR1 and CDR2 from the germline V gene are SGHNT and YYREEE (reference sequence). Assay: immunoSEQ multiplex PCR; the TCRdb copy retains only in-frame clones and omits some. The sample comprises roughly 51,000 clones, 70% to 90% of which are singletons, and 0.5% to 0.65% rests with the top ten. The sequence was collected from an adult with an advanced solid tumor such as melanoma, head and neck, liver or kidney cancer. The chain uses TRBV5-4 and TRBJ2-5, with D hard to call. The sequences come from CD4+ or CD8+ T cells sorted from blood, collected in a trial of the OX40 agonist ivuxolimab. CDR3 region: CASSSPWVETQYF. The CDR3 DNA reads TGTGCCAGCAGCTCACCTTGGGTGGAGACCCAGTACTTC. The whole variable domain, remainder taken from reference TRBV5-4 and TRBJ2-5, is ETGVTQSPTHLIKTRGQQVTLRCSSQSGHNTVSWYQQALGQGPQFIFQYYREEENGRGNFPPRFSGLQFPNYSSELNVNALELDDSALYLCASSSPWVETQYFGPGTRLLVL.